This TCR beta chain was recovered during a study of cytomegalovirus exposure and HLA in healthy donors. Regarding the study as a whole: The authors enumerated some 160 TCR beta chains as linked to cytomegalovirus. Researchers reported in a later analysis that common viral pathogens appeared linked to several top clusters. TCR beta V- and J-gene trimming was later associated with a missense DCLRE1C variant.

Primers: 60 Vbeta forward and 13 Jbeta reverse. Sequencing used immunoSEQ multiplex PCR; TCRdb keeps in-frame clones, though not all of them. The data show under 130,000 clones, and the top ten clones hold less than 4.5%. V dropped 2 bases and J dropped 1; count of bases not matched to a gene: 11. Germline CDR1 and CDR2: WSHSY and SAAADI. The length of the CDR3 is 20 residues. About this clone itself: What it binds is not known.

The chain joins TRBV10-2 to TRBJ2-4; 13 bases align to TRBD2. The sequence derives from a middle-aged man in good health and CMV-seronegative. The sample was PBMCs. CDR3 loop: CASSETITSGRAEAKNIQYF. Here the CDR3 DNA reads TGCGCCAGCAGTGAGACGATAACTAGCGGGAGGGCCGAGGCCAAAAACATTCAGTACTTC.